A selection of T cell receptor beta chains follows, all from one sample in a study of blood T cells in healthy people across ages. TCRdb independently ran MiXCR on the 5' RACE reads; one entry per CDR3 protein. In the table there are about 730,000 distinct CDR3 sequences, more than 40% of which are singletons. Sequencing used blood. These receptors came from a woman in her fifties or sixties in good health. CDR3s include the opening cysteine and the closing phenylalanine or tryptophan. A D gene is named only where the DNA matches it firmly. Only part of the rows carry a size: once, few, many, or a class if the clone is expanded.

once	TRBV20-1	TRBD2	16	TRBJ2-5	TGCAGTGCCAGAAGTAGCGGGGGGACAAACCAAGAGACCCAGTACTTC	CSARSSGGTNQETQYF
.	TRBV7-2	.	12	TRBJ1-1	TGTGCCAGCAGCGAGAGGGGGGTCGGAGCTTTCTTT	CASSERGVGAFF
.	TRBV27	TRBD1	14	TRBJ2-1	TGTGCCAGCAGCTCCGGGGACAGGGGTTGTGAGCAGTTCTTC	CASSSGDRGCEQFF
few	TRBV18	TRBD2	15	TRBJ2-4	TGTGCCAGCTCACCACCTGCGGGAGGGCAAAACATTCAGTACTTC	CASSPPAGGQNIQYF
few	TRBV25-1	.	13	TRBJ2-4	TGTGCCAGCAGTGACGGGGACAAAAACATTCAGTACTTC	CASSDGDKNIQYF
.	TRBV2	TRBD2	16	TRBJ2-7	TGTGCCAGCAGTCCTATAGCGGGGGGCACCTACAATGAGCAGTACTTC	CASSPIAGGTYNEQYF
few	TRBV12-3/TRBV12-4	.	16	TRBJ1-4	TGTGCCAGCAGTTTGCAGAACTTGGGAAACTCCGGGGAACTGTTTTTT	CASSLQNLGNSGELFF
.	TRBV9	.	16	TRBJ2-7	TGTGCCAGCAGCGCCAGAGCGGGCACACCTTTCAATGAGCAGTACTTC	CASSARAGTPFNEQYF
.	TRBV6-1	TRBD1	14	TRBJ2-1	TGTGCCAGCAGTGAAGCGCTTGTGGCAGGGGGCTTGTTCTTC	CASSEALVAGGLFF
.	TRBV7-2	.	14	TRBJ2-4	TGTGCCAGCAACTTAGAGGGGACGCCGGGGGAGCAGTACTTC	CASNLEGTPGEQYF
few	TRBV10-3	TRBD2	16	TRBJ2-1	TGTGCCATCAGCCCTCCCGGGACTAGCGGGGGGGTAAGGCAGTTCTTC	CAISPPGTSGGVRQFF
few	TRBV12-3/TRBV12-4	.	14	TRBJ2-7	TGTGCCAGCAGTGGACACCCCGAGGACTACGAGCAGTACTTC	CASSGHPEDYEQYF
.	TRBV29-1	.	14	TRBJ1-1	TGCAGCGTTGTATCCGGGACACAGAACACTGAAGCTTTCTTT	CSVVSGTQNTEAFF
.	TRBV4-3	.	15	TRBJ1-5	TGCGCCAGCAGCCAAGATAAGTCGGGCAATCAGCCCCAGCATTTT	CASSQDKSGNQPQHF
.	TRBV5-1	.	15	TRBJ1-5	TGCGCCAGCAGCCCGGGAGTAGGGGGGTCTCAGTCCCAGCATTTT	CASSPGVGGSQSQHF